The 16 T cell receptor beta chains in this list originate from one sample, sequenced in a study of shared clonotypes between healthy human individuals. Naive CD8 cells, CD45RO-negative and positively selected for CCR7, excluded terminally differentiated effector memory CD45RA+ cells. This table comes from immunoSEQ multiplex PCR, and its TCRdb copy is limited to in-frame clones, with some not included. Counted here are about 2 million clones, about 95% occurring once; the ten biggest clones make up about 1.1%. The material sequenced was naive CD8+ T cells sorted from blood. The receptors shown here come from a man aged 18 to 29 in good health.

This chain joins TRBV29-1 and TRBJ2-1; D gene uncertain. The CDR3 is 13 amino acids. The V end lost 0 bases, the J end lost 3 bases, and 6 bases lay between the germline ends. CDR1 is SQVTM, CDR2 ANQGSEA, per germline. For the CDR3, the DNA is TGCAGCGTTGAAGAAGCCGACTACAATGAGCAGTTCTTC. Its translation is CSVEEADYNEQFF.

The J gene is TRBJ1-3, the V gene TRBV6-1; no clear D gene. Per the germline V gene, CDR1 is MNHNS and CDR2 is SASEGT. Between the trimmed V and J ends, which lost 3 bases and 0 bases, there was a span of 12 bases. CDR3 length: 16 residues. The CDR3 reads CASSETDFGSGNTIYF. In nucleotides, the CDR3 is TGTGCCAGCAGTGAGACGGATTTTGGCTCTGGAAACACCATATATTTT.

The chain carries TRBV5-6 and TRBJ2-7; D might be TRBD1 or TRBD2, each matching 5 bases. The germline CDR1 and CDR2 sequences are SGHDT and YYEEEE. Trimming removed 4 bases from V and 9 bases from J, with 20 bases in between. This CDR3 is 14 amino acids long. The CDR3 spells CASSPRDDRTGQYF. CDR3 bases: TGTGCCAGCAGCCCAAGGGACGACCGAACCGGGCAGTACTTC.

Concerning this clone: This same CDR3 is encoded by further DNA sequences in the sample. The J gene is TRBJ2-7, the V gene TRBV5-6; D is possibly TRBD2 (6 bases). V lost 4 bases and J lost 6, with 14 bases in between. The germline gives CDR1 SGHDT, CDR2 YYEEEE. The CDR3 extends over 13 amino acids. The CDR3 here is CASSPGTGSEQYF. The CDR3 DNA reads TGTGCCAGCAGCCCGGGGACTGGAAGCGAGCAGTACTTC.

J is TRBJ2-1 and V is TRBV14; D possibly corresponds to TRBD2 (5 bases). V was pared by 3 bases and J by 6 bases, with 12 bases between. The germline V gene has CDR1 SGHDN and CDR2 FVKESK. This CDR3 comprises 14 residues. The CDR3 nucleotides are TGTGCCAGCAGCCAGTACCTAGCTCCCAATGAGCAGTTCTTC. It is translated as CASSQYLAPNEQFF.

The CDR3 here is CASRSNRVLGENEKLFF. The CDR3 region has the DNA TGTGCCAGCAGGTCAAACAGGGTTCTGGGGGAAAATGAAAAACTGTTTTTT. This chain uses TRBV28 with TRBJ1-4; possibly TRBD1 for D (6 bases). This CDR3 comprises 17 residues. In germline, CDR1 is MDHEN, CDR2 SYDVKM. The V gene lost 6 bases and the J gene lost 5 bases, with 22 bases spanning the gap. The entire variable domain, with the rest obtained from reference TRBV28 and TRBJ1-4, is as follows: DVKVTQSSRYLVKRTGEKVFLECVQDMDHENMFWYRQDPGLGLRLIYFSYDVKMKEKGDIPEGYSVSREKKERFSLILESASTNQTSMYLCASRSNRVLGENEKLFFGSGTQLSVL.

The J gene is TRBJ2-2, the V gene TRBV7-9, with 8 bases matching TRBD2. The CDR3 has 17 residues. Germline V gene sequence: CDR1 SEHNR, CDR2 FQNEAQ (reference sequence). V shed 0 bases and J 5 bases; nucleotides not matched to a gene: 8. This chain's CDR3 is CASSLAPGGAYTGELFF. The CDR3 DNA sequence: TGTGCCAGCAGCTTAGCCCCGGGGGGGGCGTATACCGGGGAGCTGTTTTTT.

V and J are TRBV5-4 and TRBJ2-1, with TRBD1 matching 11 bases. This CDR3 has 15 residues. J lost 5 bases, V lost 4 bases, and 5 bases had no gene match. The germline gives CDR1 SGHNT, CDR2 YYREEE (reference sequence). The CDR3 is CASSPGQGGNNEQFF. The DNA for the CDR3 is TGTGCCAGCAGCCCGGGACAGGGGGGAAACAATGAGCAGTTCTTC.

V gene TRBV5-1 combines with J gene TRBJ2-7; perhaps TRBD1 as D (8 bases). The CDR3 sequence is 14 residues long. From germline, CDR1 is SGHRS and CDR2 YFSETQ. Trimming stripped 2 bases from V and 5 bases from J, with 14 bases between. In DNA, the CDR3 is TGCGCCAGCAGCTTCGACAGGGGAGGGGACGAGCAGTACTTC. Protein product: CASSFDRGGDEQYF. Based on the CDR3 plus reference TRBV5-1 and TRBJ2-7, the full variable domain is KAGVTQTPRYLIKTRGQQVTLSCSPISGHRSVSWYQQTPGQGLQFLFEYFSETQRNKGNFPGRFSGRQFSNSRSEMNVSTLELGDSALYLCASSFDRGGDEQYFGPGTRLTVT.

DNA for the CDR3: TGTGCCAGCAGCTTAACGGGGTCGAATATCACCTTC. It codes for CASSLTGSNITF. The V call is TRBV11-2, the J call TRBJ1-2; unclear D gene. Germline lookup yields CDR1 SGHAT and CDR2 FQNNGV. The CDR3 has 12 amino acids. V was trimmed by 2 bases and J by 13 bases, leaving 14 bases between them.

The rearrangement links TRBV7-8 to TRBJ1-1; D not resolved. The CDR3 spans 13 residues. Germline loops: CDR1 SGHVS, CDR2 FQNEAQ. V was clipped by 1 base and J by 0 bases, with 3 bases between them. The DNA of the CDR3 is TGTGCCAGCAGCTTAGACGTGAACACTGAAGCTTTCTTT. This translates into CASSLDVNTEAFF.

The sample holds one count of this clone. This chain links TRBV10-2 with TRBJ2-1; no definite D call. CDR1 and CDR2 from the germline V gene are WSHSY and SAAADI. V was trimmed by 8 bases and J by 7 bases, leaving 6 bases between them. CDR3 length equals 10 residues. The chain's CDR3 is CASGLNEQFF. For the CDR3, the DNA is TGCGCCAGCGGTCTAAATGAGCAGTTCTTC.

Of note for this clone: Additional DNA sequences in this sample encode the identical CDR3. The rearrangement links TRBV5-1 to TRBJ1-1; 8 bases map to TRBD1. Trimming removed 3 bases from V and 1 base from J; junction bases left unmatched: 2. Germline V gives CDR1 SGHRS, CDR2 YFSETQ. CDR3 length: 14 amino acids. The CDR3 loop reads CASSYDRGNTEAFF. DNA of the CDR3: TGCGCCAGCAGCTACGACAGGGGGAACACTGAAGCTTTCTTT.

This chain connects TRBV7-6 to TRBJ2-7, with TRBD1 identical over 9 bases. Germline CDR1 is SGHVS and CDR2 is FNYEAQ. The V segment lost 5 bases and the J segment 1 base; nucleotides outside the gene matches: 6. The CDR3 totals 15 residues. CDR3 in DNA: TGTGCCAGCAGCACGGGACAGGGATCATCCTACGAGCAGTACTTC. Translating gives CASSTGQGSSYEQYF.

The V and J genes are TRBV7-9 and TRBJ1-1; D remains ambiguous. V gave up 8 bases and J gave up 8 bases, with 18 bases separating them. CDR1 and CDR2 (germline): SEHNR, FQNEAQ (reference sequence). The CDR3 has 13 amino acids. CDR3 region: CASGGPLIPEAFF. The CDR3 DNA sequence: TGTGCCAGCGGCGGCCCACTAATACCAGAAGCTTTCTTT. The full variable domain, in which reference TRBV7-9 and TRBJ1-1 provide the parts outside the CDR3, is DTGVSQNPRHKITKRGQNVTFRCDPISEHNRLYWYRQTLGQGPEFLTYFQNEAQLEKSRLLSDRFSAERPKGSFSTLEIQRTEQGDSAMYLCASGGPLIPEAFFGQGTRLTVV.

The CDR3 here is CASRFGTGDSYEQYF. Written as DNA, the CDR3 is TGCGCCAGCAGGTTTGGGACGGGGGACTCCTACGAGCAGTACTTC. The chain is built from TRBV5-1 and TRBJ2-7, with TRBD2 as a possible D gene (6 bases). Germline V gives CDR1 SGHRS, CDR2 YFSETQ. V lost 5 bases and J 0 bases, leaving 15 bases between the germline ends. This CDR3 spans 15 amino acids.